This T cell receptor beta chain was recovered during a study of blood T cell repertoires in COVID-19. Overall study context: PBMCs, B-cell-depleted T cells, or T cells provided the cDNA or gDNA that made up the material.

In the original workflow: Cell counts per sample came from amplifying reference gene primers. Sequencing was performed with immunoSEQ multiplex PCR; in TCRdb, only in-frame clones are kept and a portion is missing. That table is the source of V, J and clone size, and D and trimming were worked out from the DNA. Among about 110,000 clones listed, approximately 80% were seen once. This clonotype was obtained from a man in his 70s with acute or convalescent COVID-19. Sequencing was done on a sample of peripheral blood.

The CDR3 nucleotides are TGTGCCAGCAGTTCCAGCGGGGGGGCCGATGAGCAGTTCTTC. This sequence encodes CASSSSGGADEQFF. V and J are TRBV11-3 and TRBJ2-1, with 10 bases matching TRBD2. Germline V gives CDR1 SGHNT, CDR2 YENEEA. The CDR3 loop spans 14 amino acids. V was clipped by 6 bases and J by 8 bases; unmatched bases: 7.